One and the same sample provided the 17 T cell receptor beta chains below, sequenced in a study of blood T cell repertoires in COVID-19. Using immunoSEQ multiplex PCR, the repertoire was profiled, and TCRdb retains in-frame clones only, with some absent. The sample has 200,000 to 250,000 clones, approximately 81% seen once. Sequenced: peripheral blood. These receptors were taken from a woman older than 75 with active or convalescent COVID-19.

This chain uses TRBV18 with TRBJ2-5; D is perhaps TRBD1 (6 bases). V lost 3 bases and J 2 bases, leaving 13 bases between the germline ends. This CDR3 contains 15 residues. Germline-derived CDR1 and CDR2 are KGHSH and LQKENI. The CDR3 spells CASSPDGQRQETQYF. Here the CDR3 DNA reads TGTGCCAGCTCACCTGACGGACAGCGACAAGAGACCCAGTACTTC.

The V call is TRBV29-1, the J call TRBJ2-3; the D gene is possibly TRBD2 (5 bases). The CDR3 has 14 residues. The germline CDR1 and CDR2 sequences are SQVTM and ANQGSEA. The CDR3 nucleotides read TGCTCAGAGGGCGGCCCGCAAACTGCAGATACGCAGTATTTT. Translating gives CSEGGPQTADTQYF.

The gene calls are TRBV7-2 and TRBJ1-5; TRBD1 matches at 7 bases. The length of the CDR3 is 13 residues. The trim removed 5 bases at V and 4 bases at J, leaving 2 bases unmatched. CDR1 is SGHTA, CDR2 FQGNSA, per germline. CDR3 DNA: TGTGCCAGCAGCGGGACAGTTAATCAGCCCCAGCATTTT. It translates to CASSGTVNQPQHF.

The rearrangement joins TRBV19 to TRBJ2-1; D perhaps matches TRBD2 (6 bases). The CDR3 runs to 15 residues. Deletions cut 2 bases from V and 6 bases from J, with 14 bases between. CDR1 is LNHDA, CDR2 SQIVND, per germline (reference sequence). The CDR3 sequence is CASSILARVANEQFF. CDR3 bases: TGTGCCAGTAGTATACTAGCGAGGGTGGCCAATGAGCAGTTCTTC.

The rearrangement uses TRBV7-9 and TRBJ1-2; 7 bases agree with TRBD1. After removal of 5 bases from V and 3 bases from J, the junction contained 6 bases not matched to a gene. Germline V gives CDR1 SEHNR, CDR2 FQNEAQ (reference sequence). The CDR3 runs 14 residues. CDR3 amino acids: CASSQTGWDYGYTF. DNA for the CDR3: TGTGCCAGCAGCCAGACAGGGTGGGACTATGGCTACACCTTC.

The CDR3 here is CASSLSWTGRVNEQFF. CDR3 coding DNA: TGTGCCAGCAGCTTAAGCTGGACTGGGAGGGTTAATGAGCAGTTCTTC. This chain connects TRBV7-3 to TRBJ2-1; 7 nucleotides line up with TRBD2. J lost 7 bases, V lost 1 base, and 10 bases had no gene match. CDR1 and CDR2 (germline): SGHTA, FQGTGA. The CDR3 totals 16 residues. Complete variable domain (other parts from reference TRBV7-3 and TRBJ2-1): GAGVSQTPSNKVTEKGKYVELRCDPISGHTALYWYRQSLGQGPEFLIYFQGTGAADDSGLPNDRFFAVRPEGSVSTLKIQRTERGDSAVYLCASSLSWTGRVNEQFFGPGTRLTVL.

The chain carries TRBV11-2 and TRBJ2-3; 7 bases fit TRBD1. Losses at the gene ends were 4 bases for V and 2 bases for J; bases not matched to a gene: 3. The germline V gene has CDR1 SGHAT and CDR2 FQNNGV. The CDR3 sequence is 14 residues long. The CDR3 protein is CASSSGQITDTQYF. CDR3 in DNA: TGTGCCAGCAGCTCGGGACAGATCACAGATACGCAGTATTTT.

The chain has TRBV5-4 and TRBJ2-7, with D possibly TRBD2 on 5 matching bases. Trimming pared 2 bases from V and 2 bases from J, leaving 14 bases between. CDR3 size: 15 residues. Germline values: CDR1 SGHNT, CDR2 YYREEE (reference sequence). CDR3 residues: CASSLRGERTYEQYF. The CDR3 region has the DNA TGTGCCAGCAGCTTACGGGGAGAAAGGACCTACGAGCAGTACTTC.

The chain uses TRBV3-1 (or the pseudogene TRBV3-2) and TRBJ2-2, with 12 nucleotides matching TRBD2. Looked up from germline, CDR1 is LGHDT and CDR2 is YNNKEL (reference sequence). Trimming cost V 2 bases and J 7 bases; bases outside gene matches: 8. This CDR3 comprises 17 residues. The CDR3 DNA follows: TGTGCCAGCAGCCAAAAAAGGACTAGCGGGAATGACGGGGAGCTGTTTTTT. Protein: CASSQKRTSGNDGELFF.

The rearrangement uses TRBV2 and TRBJ2-3; D unresolved. The V gene's germline CDR1 is SNHLY and CDR2 FYNNEI. The ends were cut back, 1 base at V and 8 bases at J, with 10 bases in the middle. The CDR3 runs 13 residues. The CDR3 spells CASSEGSLSTQYF. The CDR3 region has the DNA TGTGCCAGCAGTGAAGGGTCCCTGAGTACGCAGTATTTT. The variable domain in full, with the rest retrieved from reference TRBV2 and TRBJ2-3, is EPEVTQTPSHQVTQMGQEVILRCVPISNHLYFYWYRQILGQKVEFLVSFYNNEISEKSEIFDDQFSVERPDGSNFTLKIRSTKLEDSAMYFCASSEGSLSTQYFGPGTRLTVL.

The V gene is TRBV19, the J gene TRBJ1-1, with D possibly being TRBD1 (6 bases). The CDR3 is 16 residues long. The V and J ends lost 1 base and 0 bases respectively, with 12 bases between them. Germline V gene data show CDR1 as LNHDA and CDR2 as SQIVND (reference sequence). The CDR3 sequence is CASSIGAGAMNTEAFF. Written as DNA, the CDR3 is TGTGCCAGTAGTATAGGGGCAGGGGCCATGAACACTGAAGCTTTCTTT.

The rearrangement uses TRBV28 and TRBJ1-2; 7 bases agree with TRBD1. The ends lost 3 bases at V and 8 bases at J; junction bases unmatched: 12. Germline assignment: CDR1 MDHEN and CDR2 SYDVKM. This CDR3 contains 15 residues. The CDR3 region has the DNA TGTGCCAGCAGTTTTGTTGGCCGTACAGGGGACGGCTACACCTTC. It encodes CASSFVGRTGDGYTF.

The chain links TRBV13 to TRBJ2-7; 8 nucleotides agree with TRBD2. V was clipped by 3 bases and J by 7 bases; unmatched bases: 8. The V gene's germline CDR1 is PRHDT and CDR2 FYEKMQ (reference sequence). The CDR3 has 14 residues. The CDR3 loop reads CASSLGLVVGEQYF. The CDR3 DNA follows: TGTGCCAGCAGCTTGGGACTAGTGGTGGGGGAGCAGTACTTC.

The V gene is TRBV7-2, the J gene TRBJ2-1; possible D gene TRBD2, 6 bases. CDR1 and CDR2 from the germline V gene are SGHTA and FQGNSA. The CDR3 covers 15 residues. The germline V and J ends were trimmed by 7 bases and 0 bases, with 13 bases remaining between them. CDR3 protein: CASTELAYSYNEQFF. Written as DNA, the CDR3 is TGTGCCAGCACCGAACTAGCATACTCCTACAATGAGCAGTTCTTC.

The CDR3 region is CASSLPQGAGNTIYF. DNA of the CDR3: TGTGCCAGCAGCCTACCCCAGGGGGCGGGAAACACCATATATTTT. The J gene is TRBJ1-3, the V gene TRBV3-1 (or the pseudogene TRBV3-2); 8 positions agree with TRBD1. Germline-derived CDR1 and CDR2 are LGHDT and YNNKEL (reference sequence). This CDR3 is built from 15 residues. The V and J ends lost 4 bases and 4 bases, in that order; junction bases with no gene match: 6.

The chain couples TRBV15 to TRBJ1-6; possibly TRBD1 for D (6 bases). V was clipped by 1 base and J by 9 bases, with 13 bases between them. Germline CDR1 reads LNHNV; CDR2 reads YYDKDF (reference sequence). The CDR3 has 15 amino acids. Here the CDR3 DNA reads TGTGCCACCAGCAGAGGGGGGGGCGTGGGTTCACCCCTCCACTTT. Its translation is CATSRGGGVGSPLHF.

The rearrangement joins TRBV5-4 to TRBJ2-1, with D possibly matching TRBD2 (5 bases). CDR3 length: 15 amino acids. The V end lost 1 base, the J end lost 7 bases, and 15 bases lay between the germline ends. In germline, CDR1 is SGHNT, CDR2 YYREEE (reference sequence). The CDR3 coding sequence is TGTGCCAGCAGCTTGAGCGGTCCACTTGCGAATGAGCAGTTCTTC. Protein sequence: CASSLSGPLANEQFF.